These 14 T cell receptor beta chains originate from one sample sequenced in a study of blood T cells in healthy people across ages. Primed by a sample-barcoded 5' primer and a J-beta primer mix, a second PCR proceeded for 7 to 11 cycles. TCRdb re-called the 5' RACE reads with MiXCR, one entry per CDR3 protein. The data show 700,000 to 1,000,000 distinct CDR3 sequences, roughly 44% seen once. The sequencing sample was made of blood. The source is a man aged 55 to 69 in good health.

Regarding this clonotype: An end of the junction differs from the germline gene, which may be a read error. The chain recombines TRBV6-6 with TRBJ2-7, with D possibly matching TRBD1 (5 bases). The germline gives CDR1 MNHNY, CDR2 SVGAGI (reference sequence). This CDR3 has 14 residues. CDR3 in DNA: TGTGCCAGCAGTTACTCAGACAGATCCTGCGAGCAGTACTTC. Encoded protein: CASSYSDRSCEQYF.

As regards this clonotype: A read error may produce the germline difference seen at one junction end. The chain couples TRBV15 to TRBJ1-5; D is uncertain. Germline CDR1 is LNHNV and CDR2 is YYDKDF (reference sequence). CDR3 length: 14 residues. CDR3 sequence (DNA): TGTGCCACCAGCAGTGACACTAGCAGTCAGCCCCAGCATTTT. Amino acid sequence: CATSSDTSSQPQHF.

The V and J genes are TRBV6-1 and TRBJ2-7, with 8 bases matching TRBD1. Trimming took 4 bases from V and 1 from J; bases not matched to a gene: 6. Germline CDR1 MNHNS, CDR2 SASEGT. The CDR3 has 15 amino acids. The CDR3 reads CASSGGQGPSYEQYF. For the CDR3, the DNA is TGTGCCAGCAGTGGAGGACAGGGCCCTTCCTACGAGCAGTACTTC.

The chain links TRBV6-2 or TRBV6-3 to TRBJ2-3; possible D gene TRBD2, 5 bases. The V end was cut by 4 bases, the J end by 0 bases, with 8 bases between. This CDR3 comprises 14 residues. Germline V gene sequence: CDR1 MNHEY, CDR2 SVGEGT. CDR3 nucleotides: TGTGCCAGCAGTTTAAGGACTAGCACAGATACGCAGTATTTT. It translates to CASSLRTSTDTQYF.

With regard to this clonotype: This could be a read error, since a much larger clone is one nucleotide away. This chain joins TRBV29-1 and TRBJ2-1, with 7 bases fitting TRBD2. Germline V gives CDR1 SQVTM, CDR2 ANQGSEA. This CDR3 has 12 amino acids. V shed 6 bases and J 9 bases; nucleotides not matched to a gene: 8. CDR3 sequence: CSVTLADGEQFF. The CDR3 DNA reads as TGCAGCGTAACCCTAGCGGATGGTGAGCAGTTCTTC.

This clonotype was observed many times. The chain combines TRBV20-1 with TRBJ2-4; the match to TRBD2 covers 10 bases. The CDR3 covers 14 residues. V shed 3 bases, J shed 8 bases, and the junction held 7 bases outside the gene matches. Germline CDR1 is DFQATT and CDR2 is SNEGSKA (reference sequence). As DNA, the CDR3 is TGCAGTGCTAGCCCTAGCGGGGGTGGGGACATTCAGTACTTC. It specifies CSASPSGGGDIQYF.

The rearrangement links TRBV2 to TRBJ2-7; D perhaps matches TRBD2 (7 bases). The DNA matches TRBJ2-5 better at its end, which makes the J call doubtful. The CDR3 totals 12 residues. The V gene's germline CDR1 is SNHLY and CDR2 FYNNEI. CDR3 sequence (DNA): TGTGCCAGCAGGGGAGGGGGGTCGACCCAGTACTTC. Translated, it gives CASRGGGSTQYF.

This rearrangement joins TRBV6-2 or TRBV6-3 to TRBJ1-2, with a possible D match to TRBD1 (5 bases). Germline V lookup: CDR1 MNHEY, CDR2 SVGEGT. The CDR3 runs to 17 residues. The ends were cut back, 0 bases at V and 1 base at J, with 15 bases in the middle. CDR3 bases: TGTGCCAGCAGTTACTCAAGCCTTGGGGGAGGTAACTATGGCTACACCTTC. This gives the protein CASSYSSLGGGNYGYTF.

V usage is TRBV20-1 and J usage is TRBJ1-2; D gene ambiguous. Trimming pared 2 bases from V and 8 bases from J, leaving 12 bases between. From germline, CDR1 is DFQATT and CDR2 SNEGSKA (reference sequence). This CDR3 has 12 residues. CDR3 residues: CSARFPPGGYTF. CDR3 bases: TGCAGTGCTAGATTCCCTCCGGGAGGCTACACCTTC.

This chain connects TRBV18 to TRBJ2-3; the match to TRBD2 covers 7 bases. Germline trimming cut 3 bases from V and 0 bases from J; bases unmatched to any gene: 9. CDR3 length equals 17 residues. Germline V lookup: CDR1 KGHSH, CDR2 LQKENI. CDR3 DNA: TGTGCCAGCTCACCCTTTCGCACGGGGGGAAGCACAGATACGCAGTATTTT. This codes for CASSPFRTGGSTDTQYF.

The chain combines TRBV29-1 with TRBJ1-5; maybe TRBD1 (6 bases). Germline V gives CDR1 SQVTM, CDR2 ANQGSEA. Trimming took off 8 bases at V and 7 bases at J, with 15 bases between the two ends. This CDR3 region has 12 residues. This chain's CDR3 is CSPAPGEQPQHF. The DNA for the CDR3 is TGCAGCCCGGCCCCAGGGGAACAGCCCCAGCATTTT.

This clonotype was seen only a few times. This sequence joins TRBV20-1 and TRBJ2-3, with 8 bases aligning to TRBD1. The CDR3 is made up of 15 amino acids. From germline, CDR1 is DFQATT and CDR2 SNEGSKA (reference sequence). After removal of 6 bases from V and 4 bases from J, the junction contained 12 bases not matched to a gene. The CDR3: CSAQSDRARSDTQYF. CDR3 DNA: TGCAGTGCCCAATCGGACAGGGCGCGCTCAGATACGCAGTATTTT.

The chain links TRBV20-1 to TRBJ2-5, with D possibly matching TRBD1 (6 bases). From germline, CDR1 is DFQATT and CDR2 SNEGSKA (reference sequence). Trimming removed 5 bases at V and 1 base at J, with 26 bases between. The CDR3 contains 18 residues. CDR3 bases: TGCAGTGCTCTCATTACCGGGACACCCCAGGCCCTCCAAGAGACCCAGTACTTC. It is translated as CSALITGTPQALQETQYF.

The V gene is TRBV6-1, the J gene TRBJ1-2, with a tentative D call TRBD1 (5 bases). Per germline, CDR1 MNHNS and CDR2 SASEGT. There are 10 residues in the CDR3. Trimming took 4 bases from V and 13 from J, leaving 10 bases between them. In DNA, the CDR3 is TGTGCCAGCAGTGCTTCGGGACGCACCTTC. This gives the protein CASSASGRTF.